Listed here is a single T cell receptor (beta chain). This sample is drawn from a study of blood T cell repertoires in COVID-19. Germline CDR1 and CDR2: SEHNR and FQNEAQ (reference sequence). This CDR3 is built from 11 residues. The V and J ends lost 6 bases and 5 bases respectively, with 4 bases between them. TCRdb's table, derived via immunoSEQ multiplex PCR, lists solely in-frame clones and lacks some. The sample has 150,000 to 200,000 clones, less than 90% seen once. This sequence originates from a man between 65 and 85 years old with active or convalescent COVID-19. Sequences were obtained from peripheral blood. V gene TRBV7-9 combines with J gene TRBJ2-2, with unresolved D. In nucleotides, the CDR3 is TGTGCCAGCAGTCCAACCGGGGAGCTGTTTTTT. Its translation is CASSPTGELFF.